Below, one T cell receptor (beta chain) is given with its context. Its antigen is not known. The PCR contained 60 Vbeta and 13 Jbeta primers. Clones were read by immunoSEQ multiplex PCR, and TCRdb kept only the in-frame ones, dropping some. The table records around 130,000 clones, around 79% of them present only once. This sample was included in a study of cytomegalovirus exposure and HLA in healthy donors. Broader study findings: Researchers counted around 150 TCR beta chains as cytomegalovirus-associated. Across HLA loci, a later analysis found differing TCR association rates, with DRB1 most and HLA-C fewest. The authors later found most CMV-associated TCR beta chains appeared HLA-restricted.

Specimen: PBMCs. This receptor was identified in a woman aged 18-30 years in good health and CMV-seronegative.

The CDR3 region is CASSRTGSYGYTF. In DNA form, the CDR3 reads TGTGCCAGCAGCCGAACAGGGTCTTATGGCTACACCTTC. This chain joins TRBV7-9 and TRBJ1-2, with D possibly TRBD1 on 6 matching bases. From germline, CDR1 is SEHNR and CDR2 FQNEAQ (reference sequence). The CDR3 runs to 13 residues. The ends were cut back, 5 bases at V and 5 bases at J, with 12 bases in the middle.